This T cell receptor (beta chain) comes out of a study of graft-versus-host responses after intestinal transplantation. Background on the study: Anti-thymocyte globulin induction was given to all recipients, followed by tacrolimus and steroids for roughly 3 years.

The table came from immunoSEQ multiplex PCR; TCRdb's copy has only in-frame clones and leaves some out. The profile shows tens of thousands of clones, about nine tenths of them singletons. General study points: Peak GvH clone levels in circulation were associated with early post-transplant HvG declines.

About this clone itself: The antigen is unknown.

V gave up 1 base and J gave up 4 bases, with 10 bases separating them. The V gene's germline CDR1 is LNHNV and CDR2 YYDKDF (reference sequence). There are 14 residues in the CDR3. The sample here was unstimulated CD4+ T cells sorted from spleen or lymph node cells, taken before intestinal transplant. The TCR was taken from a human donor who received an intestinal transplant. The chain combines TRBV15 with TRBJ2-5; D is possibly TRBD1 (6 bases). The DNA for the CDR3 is TGTGCCACCAGCAGAGCTACAGGGAGAGAGACCCAGTACTTC. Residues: CATSRATGRETQYF.